These T cell receptor beta chains were read from a single sample in a study of regulatory T cells in long-lasting Graves disease. TCRdb analysed the multiplex PCR reads with MiXCR anew, one entry per CDR3 protein. This table holds about 500,000 distinct CDR3 sequences, roughly 15% found once. Another study also made use of these data, one on T cells in Graves' hyperthyroidism and ophthalmopathy.

Sample: peripheral blood mononuclear cells (PBMCs), taken at new diagnosis, from a patient treated with antithyroid drugs. These receptors originate from a man aged 40-49 years with Graves disease. Each CDR3 is given with its conserved first and last residue. D genes are given only for firm matches. Where a row states a size, it is once, few, many or the class of an expanded clone; other rows omit it.

d_call clone_size j_call v_call cdr3_length cdr3_nt cdr3_aa
TRBD2 few TRBJ2-3 TRBV10-3 15 TGTGCCATCAGTGACCCAGCGGGAATTGACGATACGCAGTATTTT CAISDPAGIDDTQYF
- many TRBJ1-2 TRBV3-1 15 TGTGCCAGCAGTCGAAGCCGGGACGCAACTTATGGCTACACCTTC CASSRSRDATYGYTF
TRBD2 - TRBJ2-7 TRBV15 14 TGTGCCACCAGCAGAGACGGGAGGTACCACGAGCAGTACTTC CATSRDGRYHEQYF
TRBD1 many TRBJ2-3 TRBV10-3 14 TGTGCCATCGCCGGGACAGGGGGTGCAGATACGCAGTATTTT CAIAGTGGADTQYF
TRBD1 many TRBJ1-1 TRBV3-1 13 TGTGCCAGCAGAACCCGGACAGGGCGTGAAGCTTTCTTT CASRTRTGREAFF
TRBD1 once TRBJ2-1 TRBV6-2/TRBV6-3 14 TGTGCCAGCAGACAGGGGATTTTATACAATGAGCAGTTCTTC CASRQGILYNEQFF
- many TRBJ2-7 TRBV20-1 12 TGCAGTGCTAGAGATCACCGGCCCGAGCAGTACTTC CSARDHRPEQYF
- many TRBJ2-5 TRBV27 16 TGTGCCAGCAGTTTTCACGGAACAGCATCCCAAGAGACCCAGTACTTC CASSFHGTASQETQYF
TRBD2 few TRBJ2-1 TRBV20-1 17 TGCAGCACCGGGACTAGCAGAGCTGGTCTGCGGTTGAATGAGCAGTTCTTC CSTGTSRAGLRLNEQFF
- few TRBJ2-5 TRBV14 13 TGTGCCAGCAGCCAACTAGGGAAAGAGACCCAGTACTTC CASSQLGKETQYF
- - TRBJ2-5 TRBV28 15 TGTGCCAGCACTCAAATGGGGGGGAGGGGGGAGACCCAGTACTTC CASTQMGGRGETQYF
- many TRBJ2-2 TRBV28 14 TGTGCCAGCAGACTGACTATGAACACCGGGGAGCTGTTTTTT CASRLTMNTGELFF
- many TRBJ1-5 TRBV7-6 14 TGTGCCAGCAGCCCCTCCGGCAGCAACCAGCCCCAGCATTTT CASSPSGSNQPQHF
TRBD2 few TRBJ2-1 TRBV7-2 15 TGTGCCAGCAGCTTTGGGACTAGTAAGGTTGATGAGCAGTTCTTC CASSFGTSKVDEQFF
- few TRBJ2-1 TRBV5-1 16 TGCGCCAGCAGCTTGATCGGTGGGAGGATCTACAATGAGCAGTTCTTC CASSLIGGRIYNEQFF
- many TRBJ2-3 TRBV2 16 TGTGCCAGCAGTGAACCAACGGGAGTAGGCACAGATACGCAGTATTTT CASSEPTGVGTDTQYF
- - TRBJ2-1 TRBV18 16 TGTGCCAGCTCACCACCGAAGCGTCCCTCCTACAATGAGCAGTTCTTC CASSPPKRPSYNEQFF
TRBD1 many TRBJ2-1 TRBV11-2 20 TGTGCCAGCAGCTTAGCCCCAGGGGGTTTCGGGACAGGGCGAGACAATGAGCAGTTCTTC CASSLAPGGFGTGRDNEQFF
TRBD1 many TRBJ1-1 TRBV7-3 14 TGTGCCAGCAGCAGGGACAGAGAGAACACTGAAGCTTTCTTT CASSRDRENTEAFF
- many TRBJ2-5 TRBV27 13 TGTGCCAGCAGTTTCCGGGGCGCGGAGACCCAGTACTTC CASSFRGAETQYF
- many TRBJ2-3 TRBV7-9 14 TGTGCCAGCAGCTTAGCCGTCGGCGCAGATACGCAGTATTTT CASSLAVGADTQYF
TRBD2 many TRBJ2-7 TRBV28 13 TGTGCCAGCAGTCAACTAGCGAAGGACGAGCAGTACTTC CASSQLAKDEQYF
- - TRBJ2-1 TRBV6-2/TRBV6-3 13 TGTGCCAGCAGTATCGACGGATCCAATGAGCAGTTCTTC CASSIDGSNEQFF
- many TRBJ2-5 TRBV24-1 15 TGTGCCACCAGTGACCCACGAGGGGCAGGCGAGACCCAGTACTTC CATSDPRGAGETQYF
- - TRBJ1-1 TRBV5-1 13 TGCGCCAGCAGAGCACACGGGAACACTGAAGCTTTCTTT CASRAHGNTEAFF
- - TRBJ1-5 TRBV12-5 18 TGTGCTAGTGGTTTGGTATTGGGGCGCAGTCCTAGCAATCAGCCCCAGCATTTT CASGLVLGRSPSNQPQHF
- - TRBJ1-5 TRBV4-2 17 TGTGCCAGCAGCCAAGATTCTGATTTCCATAGCAATCAGCCCCAGCATTTT CASSQDSDFHSNQPQHF
TRBD2 many TRBJ2-1 TRBV28 14 TGCGCCAGCAGCCCCGGGACTAGCGACAATGAGCAGTTCTTC CASSPGTSDNEQFF
- many TRBJ2-7 TRBV30 12 TGTGCCTGGACCCCGGGGTCTGTCGAGCAGTACTTC CAWTPGSVEQYF
- - TRBJ1-1 TRBV24-1 8 TGTGCCACCCCTAAAGCTTTCTTT CATPKAFF
TRBD2 many TRBJ2-3 TRBV20-1 16 TGCAGTGCTTCTCCGGGACTAGCGGGAGGGCCAGATACGCAGTATTTT CSASPGLAGGPDTQYF
TRBD1 - TRBJ1-6 TRBV28 13 TGTGCCAGCAGTGACAGGGTGTTTTCACCCCTCCACTTT CASSDRVFSPLHF
TRBD2 many TRBJ2-5 TRBV3-1 19 TGTGCCAGCAGCCCATGGATCGAGGGACTAGCGGGATTTAGCGAGACCCAGTACTTC CASSPWIEGLAGFSETQYF
- few TRBJ1-6 TRBV25-1 16 TGTGCCAGCAGTGAATCTGGGAAGGGGCGCGGGTCACCCCTCCACTTT CASSESGKGRGSPLHF
TRBD1 - TRBJ2-5 TRBV12-3/TRBV12-4 14 TGTGCCAGCAGTTTACTAGGACAGGAAGAGACCCAGTACTTC CASSLLGQEETQYF
TRBD2 - TRBJ2-1 TRBV20-1 15 TGCAGTGCTAGGGCTAGCGGGAGGGCCATGGATGAGCAGTTCTTC CSARASGRAMDEQFF
TRBD1 many TRBJ1-6 TRBV12-3/TRBV12-4 14 TGTGCCAGCAGTTGGGACAGCCTTAATTCACCCCTCCACTTT CASSWDSLNSPLHF
TRBD1 many TRBJ2-2 TRBV30 15 TGTGCCTGGAGTGTAACAGGGGTGGGCTCCGGGGAGCTGTTTTTT CAWSVTGVGSGELFF
TRBD2 many TRBJ2-1 TRBV30 15 TGTGCCTGGAGCCCCGGGACTAGCGCAAACAATGAGCAGTTCTTC CAWSPGTSANNEQFF
TRBD2 - TRBJ2-7 TRBV6-1 14 TGTGCCAGCAGCCAGGGAGCGGGAGATTACGAGCAGTACTTC CASSQGAGDYEQYF
- many TRBJ2-7 TRBV7-2 13 TGTGCCAGCAGCTTAGTGCTAGGTAACGAGCAGTACTTC CASSLVLGNEQYF
- - TRBJ1-1 TRBV6-2/TRBV6-3 14 TGTGCCAGCAGTCCCACGGTTTGGGACACTGAAGCTTTCTTT CASSPTVWDTEAFF
TRBD2 - TRBJ2-1 TRBV6-1 17 TGTGCCAGCAGTGGTGGTTGGGGGAGGGCCTACTACAATGAGCAGTTCTTC CASSGGWGRAYYNEQFF
- few TRBJ1-3 TRBV3-1 14 TGTGCCAGCAGCCAAGTAGGACGGGAGGGCACCATATATTTT CASSQVGREGTIYF
- many TRBJ1-4 TRBV2 15 TGTGCCAGCCAGGATACGGGGCGAACTAATGAAAAACTGTTTTTT CASQDTGRTNEKLFF
TRBD2 few TRBJ2-7 TRBV6-1 13 TGTGCCACCTCTAGCGGGAGGCTTTACGAGCAGTACTTC CATSSGRLYEQYF
- many TRBJ1-5 TRBV12-3/TRBV12-4 17 TGTGCCAGCAGTTTAGGGGACGCGGCGCCCGGCAATCAGCCCCAGCATTTT CASSLGDAAPGNQPQHF
TRBD1 - TRBJ2-1 TRBV12-3/TRBV12-4 18 TGTGCCAGCAGCACCAGCCGGACGGGACAGGGGGGCTACAATGAGCAGTTCTTC CASSTSRTGQGGYNEQFF
TRBD2 many TRBJ2-3 TRBV28 16 TGTGCCAGCAGTTTATTGACGGGAGGGAGGACAGATACGCAGTATTTT CASSLLTGGRTDTQYF
- few TRBJ2-2 TRBV29-1 13 TGCAGCGCGGGCGCAGGGGCCACCGGGGAGCTGTTTTTT CSAGAGATGELFF
TRBD2 few TRBJ2-1 TRBV12-5 16 TGTGCTAGTGGAGGACTAGCGGGGAGGGGGTGGAATGAGCAGTTCTTC CASGGLAGRGWNEQFF
- - TRBJ2-5 TRBV7-9 14 TGTGCCAGCAGCTCCGGGAAGTTGAAAGAGACCCAGTACTTC CASSSGKLKETQYF
- few TRBJ2-1 TRBV14 16 TGTGCCAGCAGCCAAGCAGGTGCGGCTGCCAACAATGAGCAGTTCTTC CASSQAGAAANNEQFF
- many TRBJ2-5 TRBV5-1 16 TGTGCCAGCAGCTTTTTAGCCTTCGCAATCCAAGAGACCCAGTACTTC CASSFLAFAIQETQYF
- many TRBJ1-2 TRBV11-2 14 TGTGCCAGCAGCTTAGTACGGGTAACCTATGGCTACACCTTC CASSLVRVTYGYTF
TRBD1 many TRBJ2-3 TRBV28 16 TGTGCCAGCAGTTCACGGACAGGGGACCGTCCAGATACGCAGTATTTT CASSSRTGDRPDTQYF
TRBD1 - TRBJ1-2 TRBV3-1 14 TGTGCCAGCAGTCCAATAGACAGGGCTAGTGGCTACACCTTC CASSPIDRASGYTF